This is a list of T cell receptor beta chains from one sample in a study of a mutant IDH1 vaccine in newly diagnosed glioma. Assay: immunoSEQ multiplex PCR; the TCRdb copy retains only in-frame clones and omits some. This table has 30,000 to 40,000 clones, roughly 77% appearing once. No antigen is known for these receptors. Source: PBMCs, taken from a glioma patient whose treatment included an IDH1 peptide vaccine. The origin of the receptors is a man between 40 and 49 years old with glioma. Some clones in this sample may be carry-over from other donors' samples. The CDR3 runs from the conserved cysteine through the conserved F or W. A D gene is named only where the DNA matches it firmly. Clone size appears in some rows only: once, few, many, or a class for an expanded clone.

16 TRBJ2-2 NA TRBV7-2 NA CASSLEPSGVAGELFF TGTGCCAGCAGCTTAGAACCTAGTGGGGTAGCCGGGGAGCTGTTTTTT
12 TRBJ1-1 few TRBV6-5 NA CASSLRGTEAFF TGTGCCAGCAGTCTACGGGGCACTGAAGCTTTCTTT
17 TRBJ2-5 few TRBV9 TRBD2 CASSVLAGDTYQETQYF TGTGCCAGCAGCGTGCTAGCGGGAGATACATATCAAGAGACCCAGTACTTC
12 TRBJ1-4 NA TRBV29-1 NA CSVRGEGLKLFF TGCAGCGTTCGAGGGGAAGGGCTAAAACTGTTTTTT
12 TRBJ1-1 once TRBV5-1 NA CASSPPGTEAFF TGCGCCAGCAGCCCCCCGGGGACTGAAGCTTTCTTT
14 TRBJ2-1 NA TRBV11-3 TRBD1 CASRPGQGVNEQFF TGTGCCAGCAGACCGGGACAGGGTGTAAATGAGCAGTTCTTC
12 TRBJ1-2 NA TRBV7-2 NA CASSLRGDGYTF TGTGCCAGCAGCTTGAGGGGTGATGGCTACACCTTC
13 TRBJ2-3 few TRBV6-5 NA CASSYSLSDTQYF TGTGCCAGCAGTTATTCTCTATCAGATACGCAGTATTTT
14 TRBJ2-7 NA TRBV2 TRBD2 CASSTRGGTYEQYF TGTGCCAGCAGTACGCGCGGGGGGACCTACGAGCAGTACTTC
13 TRBJ2-1 NA TRBV18 NA CASSPQKVDEQFF TGTGCCAGCTCACCACAAAAGGTGGATGAGCAGTTCTTC
13 TRBJ2-3 once TRBV29-1 NA CSASWTYTDTQYF TGCAGCGCATCTTGGACATACACAGATACGCAGTATTTT
14 TRBJ2-2 NA TRBV6-5 TRBD1 CASSGQGADGELFF TGTGCCAGCAGCGGACAGGGGGCCGACGGGGAGCTGTTTTTT
18 TRBJ1-1 NA TRBV7-2 NA CASSLNPRQAKRGTEAFF TGTGCCAGCAGCCTTAACCCCAGACAGGCCAAGAGGGGCACTGAAGCTTTCTTT
11 TRBJ1-3 NA TRBV6-6 NA CASSYGGPEHF TGTGCCAGCAGTTACGGGGGACCAGAGCATTTT
12 TRBJ1-2 once TRBV29-1 NA CSVHSNGYGYTF TGCAGCGTTCATTCCAATGGCTATGGCTACACCTTC
15 TRBJ1-2 NA TRBV9 TRBD1 CASSVGTGAVYGYTF TGTGCCAGCAGCGTAGGGACAGGGGCGGTCTATGGCTACACCTTC
13 TRBJ1-4 NA TRBV6-4 NA CATAEESGEKLFF TGTGCCACCGCGGAGGAAAGTGGTGAAAAACTGTTTTTT
13 TRBJ2-7 NA TRBV7-6 TRBD1 CASSTNRGNEQYF TGTGCCAGCAGCACCAACAGGGGGAACGAGCAGTACTTC
12 TRBJ2-7 NA TRBV29-1 NA CSGSGDNYEQYF TGCAGCGGTTCCGGAGATAACTACGAGCAGTACTTC
14 TRBJ1-1 NA TRBV27 NA CASSLWTGSPEAFF TGTGCCAGCAGTCTCTGGACCGGGAGCCCTGAAGCTTTCTTT
15 TRBJ2-3 NA TRBV5-1 NA CASSLEGQGPDTQYF TGCGCCAGCAGCTTGGAGGGGCAGGGTCCGGATACGCAGTATTTT
14 TRBJ1-2 NA TRBV28 NA CASLAFGEAYGYTF TGTGCCAGCTTAGCCTTCGGAGAGGCTTATGGCTACACCTTC
15 TRBJ2-7 NA TRBV5-1 NA CASSLAPAYSYEQYF TGCGCCAGCAGCTTGGCTCCAGCTTACTCCTACGAGCAGTACTTC
16 TRBJ1-1 NA TRBV27 NA CASSLRPRQMNTEAFF TGTGCCAGCAGTTTAAGACCGCGACAGATGAACACTGAAGCTTTCTTT
13 TRBJ1-1 few TRBV30 NA CAWSDPTRTEAFF TGTGCCTGGTCAGATCCCACTCGGACTGAAGCTTTCTTT
15 TRBJ1-5 NA TRBV4-1 NA CASSQNSYSNQPQHF TGCGCCAGCAGCCAAAACAGCTATAGCAATCAGCCCCAGCATTTT
13 TRBJ2-7 NA TRBV12-5 TRBD1 CASGPRDRYEQYF TGTGCTAGTGGTCCCCGGGACAGGTACGAGCAGTACTTC
16 TRBJ1-4 NA TRBV19 TRBD1 CASIETGSATNEKLFF TGTGCCAGTATAGAGACAGGGTCGGCGACTAATGAAAAACTGTTTTTT
11 TRBJ2-7 NA TRBV7-9 NA CASSSDQNKYF TGTGCCAGCAGCTCGGACCAGAACAAGTACTTC
13 TRBJ1-5 NA TRBV7-2 NA CASSLSVSQPQHF TGTGCCAGCAGCTTAAGCGTGAGTCAGCCCCAGCATTTT
13 TRBJ1-1 few TRBV6-6 TRBD1 CASSRDRNTEAFF TGTGCCAGCAGTCGGGACAGGAACACTGAAGCTTTCTTT
15 TRBJ2-1 NA TRBV4-2 TRBD2 CASTHPSGGANEQFF TGTGCCAGCACCCACCCTAGCGGGGGGGCCAATGAGCAGTTCTTC
16 TRBJ1-2 once TRBV4-3 NA CASSQDRGARPHGYTF TGCGCCAGCAGCCAAGACCGGGGCGCCCGCCCCCATGGCTACACCTTC
15 TRBJ2-2 few TRBV7-2 TRBD2 CASSLGLARTGELFF TGTGCCAGCAGCTTAGGACTAGCGCGCACCGGGGAGCTGTTTTTT
14 TRBJ2-3 NA TRBV29-1 NA CSVGDPPSTDTQYF TGCAGCGTTGGAGACCCCCCTAGCACAGATACGCAGTATTTT
15 TRBJ2-6 NA TRBV9 NA CASSPLGARANVLTF TGTGCCAGCAGCCCTCTAGGGGCAAGGGCCAACGTCCTGACTTTC
16 TRBJ1-6 once TRBV5-1 NA CASSSEWGGRNSPLHF TGCGCCAGCAGCTCGGAATGGGGGGGCCGGAATTCACCCCTCCACTTT